These 22 T cell receptor beta chains came from one sample sequenced in a study of high-grade serous ovarian cancer treatment subgroups. Clones were sequenced by immunoSEQ multiplex PCR, and TCRdb holds only the in-frame ones, with some missing. The sample carries approximately 36,000 clones, over 60% recorded once. Tumor samples were obtained before definitive surgery or chemotherapy. The sample comprised tumor tissue. Receptors originate from a human donor with high-grade serous ovarian cancer.

The V gene is TRBV28, the J gene TRBJ1-5, with D unresolved. From germline, CDR1 is MDHEN and CDR2 SYDVKM. V lost 2 bases and J lost 4, with 12 bases in between. This CDR3 contains 15 residues. CDR3: CASSLPGPLNQPQHF. CDR3 nucleotide sequence: TGTGCCAGCAGTTTACCAGGACCACTTAATCAGCCCCAGCATTTT. Looking up the rest from reference TRBV28 and TRBJ1-5 gives the full variable domain: DVKVTQSSRYLVKRTGEKVFLECVQDMDHENMFWYRQDPGLGLRLIYFSYDVKMKEKGDIPEGYSVSREKKERFSLILESASTNQTSMYLCASSLPGPLNQPQHFGDGTRLSIL.

The rearrangement joins TRBV4-2 to TRBJ2-2, with D possibly TRBD2 on 6 matching bases. The V end lost 0 bases, the J end lost 7 bases, and 21 bases lay between the germline ends. CDR3 length: 18 residues. The germline CDR1 and CDR2 sequences are LGHNA and YNFKEQ. The CDR3 spells CASSQDWGRVRDFGELFF. The DNA for the CDR3 is TGTGCCAGCAGCCAAGATTGGGGCAGGGTTAGGGACTTCGGGGAGCTGTTTTTT.

The rearrangement uses TRBV27 and TRBJ1-5, with D possibly matching TRBD1 (5 bases). V gave up 4 bases and J gave up 2 bases, with 12 bases separating them. The CDR3 is 15 residues long. Germline V gene lookup returns CDR1 MNHEY and CDR2 SMNVEV (reference sequence). The CDR3 coding sequence is TGTGCCAGCAGTTATATAGGGGTAGGCAATCAGCCCCAGCATTTT. It yields the protein CASSYIGVGNQPQHF.

This rearrangement joins TRBV4-3 to TRBJ2-7; no reliable D call. Germline values: CDR1 LGHNA, CDR2 YSLEER. Trimming left V 0 bases short and J 4 bases short, with 16 bases between. The CDR3 spans 16 residues. The CDR3 nucleotides read TGCGCCAGCAGCCAAGAGCCAACGGACCACTTATACGAGCAGTACTTC. Protein sequence: CASSQEPTDHLYEQYF.

The chain is built from TRBV9 and TRBJ2-2, with TRBD2 matching over 14 bases. V trimming: 0 bases; J trimming: 7 bases; junction bases outside the gene matches: 11. The CDR3 is 19 residues long. Germline V lookup: CDR1 SGDLS, CDR2 YYNGEE. This CDR3 reads CASSVGGGTSGRKVGELFF. The CDR3 DNA is TGTGCCAGCAGCGTAGGGGGGGGGACTAGCGGGAGAAAGGTCGGGGAGCTGTTTTTT.

The V gene is TRBV2, the J gene TRBJ2-7, with 10 positions matching TRBD2. Per germline, CDR1 SNHLY and CDR2 FYNNEI. CDR3 length: 13 amino acids. Losses at the gene ends were 4 bases for V and 8 bases for J; bases not matched to a gene: 5. CDR3 loop: CASSALAGLKQYF. CDR3 sequence (DNA): TGTGCCAGCAGTGCACTAGCGGGGCTAAAGCAGTACTTC. Looking up the rest from reference TRBV2 and TRBJ2-7 gives the full variable domain: EPEVTQTPSHQVTQMGQEVILRCVPISNHLYFYWYRQILGQKVEFLVSFYNNEISEKSEIFDDQFSVERPDGSNFTLKIRSTKLEDSAMYFCASSALAGLKQYFGPGTRLTVT.

In DNA, the CDR3 is TGTGCCAGCAGCGCTCGGGGGGGGAGCTCCTACGAGCAGTACTTC. It translates to CASSARGGSSYEQYF. This chain joins TRBV9 and TRBJ2-7; 8 bases agree with TRBD2. The germline CDR1 and CDR2 sequences are SGDLS and YYNGEE. The CDR3 is 15 residues long. V lost 3 bases and J lost 0; bases outside the gene matches: 5.

The J gene is TRBJ1-1, the V gene TRBV6-1; no firm D call. Per germline, CDR1 MNHNS and CDR2 SASEGT. The CDR3 sequence is 14 residues long. V was trimmed by 2 bases and J by 4 bases, leaving 11 bases between them. CDR3 loop: CASSEYGKGTEAFF. The CDR3 DNA is TGTGCCAGCAGTGAATACGGGAAGGGCACTGAAGCTTTCTTT.

This chain joins TRBV21-1 and TRBJ2-7; no DNA check was done on the table's D call, TRBD2. TRBV21-1 is a documented pseudogene. The CDR3 totals 17 residues. This chain's CDR3 is CASSRTGLAGARYEQYF. The CDR3, as DNA: TGTGCCAGCAGCAGAACGGGACTAGCGGGAGCTAGGTACGAGCAGTACTTC.

This rearrangement joins TRBV28 to TRBJ2-2; weak D call: TRBD2 (6 bases). This CDR3 has 15 amino acids. The ends were cut back, 6 bases at V and 1 base at J, with 12 bases in the middle. Germline V gene lookup returns CDR1 MDHEN and CDR2 SYDVKM. CDR3 protein: CASSRDSLNTGELFF. CDR3 nucleotide sequence: TGTGCCAGCAGCCGGGACTCGCTGAACACCGGGGAGCTGTTTTTT.

The gene calls are TRBV2 and TRBJ1-1; D is perhaps TRBD1 (5 bases). The CDR3 is 13 residues long. V was trimmed by 6 bases and J by 0 bases, leaving 8 bases between them. Germline V CDR1 and CDR2: SNHLY, FYNNEI. CDR3 in DNA: TGTGCCAGCAGGGGGGTGATGAACACTGAAGCTTTCTTT. As protein: CASRGVMNTEAFF.

This chain connects TRBV7-9 to TRBJ2-3, with D perhaps matching TRBD1 (6 bases). V lost 2 bases and J lost 8, with 8 bases in between. The germline gives CDR1 SEHNR, CDR2 FQNEAQ (reference sequence). CDR3 length: 12 residues. CDR3 residues: CASSLQGSTQYF. In nucleotides, the CDR3 is TGTGCCAGCAGCTTACAGGGGTCTACGCAGTATTTT.

The chain joins TRBV6-4 to TRBJ2-1, with a possible D match to TRBD1 (5 bases). V lost 2 bases, J lost 10 bases, and 15 bases lay in between. This CDR3 has 14 amino acids. CDR1 and CDR2 from the germline V gene are MRHNA and SNTAGT. For the CDR3, the DNA is TGTGCCAGCAGTGACCAATTTGGGGCATGGGAGCAGTTCTTC. This sequence encodes CASSDQFGAWEQFF.

V usage is TRBV4-1 and J usage is TRBJ2-2; D gene unclear. The V gene lost 1 base and the J gene lost 6 bases, with 12 bases spanning the gap. Per germline, CDR1 MGHRA and CDR2 YSYEKL. The CDR3 is 15 amino acids. CDR3 sequence: CASSQVYLVPGELFF. The CDR3 DNA sequence: TGCGCCAGCAGCCAAGTTTATCTCGTCCCCGGGGAGCTGTTTTTT.

The CDR3 here is CASSRPDRDITGELFF. The CDR3 DNA sequence: TGCGCCAGCAGCCGACCCGACAGGGATATCACCGGGGAGCTGTTTTTT. The chain combines TRBV5-1 with TRBJ2-2, with 7 positions matching TRBD1. This CDR3 comprises 16 residues. V shed 4 bases and J 4 bases; nucleotides not matched to a gene: 10. The V gene's germline CDR1 is SGHRS and CDR2 YFSETQ. Filled out from reference TRBV5-1 and TRBJ2-2, the complete variable domain reads KAGVTQTPRYLIKTRGQQVTLSCSPISGHRSVSWYQQTPGQGLQFLFEYFSETQRNKGNFPGRFSGRQFSNSRSEMNVSTLELGDSALYLCASSRPDRDITGELFFGEGSRLTVL.

The CDR3 DNA sequence: TGTGCCAGCAGATCAGGACACTTCGGCTATGGCTACACCTTC. It specifies CASRSGHFGYGYTF. The rearrangement links TRBV28 to TRBJ1-2; a possible D gene is TRBD1 (5 bases). Germline V CDR1 and CDR2: MDHEN, SYDVKM. V lost 6 bases and J 4 bases, leaving 15 bases between the germline ends. The CDR3 consists of 14 residues.

This clone was seen once. V is TRBV12-5 and J is TRBJ2-7; tentative D call: TRBD2 (6 bases). Germline values: CDR1 LGHNT, CDR2 FRNRAP. Trimming took off 0 bases at V and 3 bases at J, with 18 bases between the two ends. This CDR3 contains 17 residues. CDR3 loop: CASGLVPGNRESYEQYF. DNA for the CDR3: TGTGCTAGTGGTTTGGTACCAGGCAACCGGGAGAGCTACGAGCAGTACTTC.

This clone has a handful of counts. J is TRBJ2-7 and V is TRBV19; weak D call: TRBD1 (6 bases). This CDR3 has 11 residues. Per the germline V gene, CDR1 is LNHDA and CDR2 is SQIVND (reference sequence). V shed 7 bases and J shed 10 bases, with 14 bases lying between them. CDR3 sequence: CASTKGGDQYF. DNA for the CDR3: TGTGCCAGTACTAAAGGGGGAGATCAGTACTTC.

The chain couples TRBV28 to TRBJ1-1; D is ambiguous. This CDR3 contains 13 residues. V was pared by 1 base and J by 4 bases, with 7 bases between. Germline values: CDR1 MDHEN, CDR2 SYDVKM. The CDR3 region has the DNA TGTGCCAGCAGTTTATCGGGCGGCACTGAAGCTTTCTTT. Protein product: CASSLSGGTEAFF.

V is TRBV7-2 and J is TRBJ1-5; D gene unclear. This CDR3 region has 15 residues. The V and J ends lost 5 bases and 6 bases respectively, with 17 bases between them. The germline V gene encodes CDR1 SGHTA and CDR2 FQGNSA. The CDR3 nucleotides are TGTGCCAGCAGCCCAGGTAGGGTAGATGGTCAGCCCCAGCATTTT. Its translation is CASSPGRVDGQPQHF.

V gene TRBV5-4 combines with J gene TRBJ2-7; D call uncertain. This CDR3 spans 13 amino acids. Germline V lookup: CDR1 SGHNT, CDR2 YYREEE (reference sequence). V was cut by 3 bases and J by 1 base, with 8 bases left in between. CDR3 loop: CASSSGASYEQYF. Written as DNA, the CDR3 is TGTGCCAGCAGCTCGGGCGCGTCCTACGAGCAGTACTTC. The variable domain in full, with the rest retrieved from reference TRBV5-4 and TRBJ2-7, is ETGVTQSPTHLIKTRGQQVTLRCSSQSGHNTVSWYQQALGQGPQFIFQYYREEENGRGNFPPRFSGLQFPNYSSELNVNALELDDSALYLCASSSGASYEQYFGPGTRLTVT.

This clone has more than one count but fewer than ten. V and J are TRBV5-8 and TRBJ1-5; no definite D call. V was trimmed by 5 bases and J by 3 bases, leaving 12 bases between them. Germline V gene data show CDR1 as SGHTS and CDR2 as YDEGEE. CDR3 length: 14 residues. Written as DNA, the CDR3 is TGTGCCAGCAGTTTGCAAGGGATCAATCAGCCCCAGCATTTT. Amino acids: CASSLQGINQPQHF.